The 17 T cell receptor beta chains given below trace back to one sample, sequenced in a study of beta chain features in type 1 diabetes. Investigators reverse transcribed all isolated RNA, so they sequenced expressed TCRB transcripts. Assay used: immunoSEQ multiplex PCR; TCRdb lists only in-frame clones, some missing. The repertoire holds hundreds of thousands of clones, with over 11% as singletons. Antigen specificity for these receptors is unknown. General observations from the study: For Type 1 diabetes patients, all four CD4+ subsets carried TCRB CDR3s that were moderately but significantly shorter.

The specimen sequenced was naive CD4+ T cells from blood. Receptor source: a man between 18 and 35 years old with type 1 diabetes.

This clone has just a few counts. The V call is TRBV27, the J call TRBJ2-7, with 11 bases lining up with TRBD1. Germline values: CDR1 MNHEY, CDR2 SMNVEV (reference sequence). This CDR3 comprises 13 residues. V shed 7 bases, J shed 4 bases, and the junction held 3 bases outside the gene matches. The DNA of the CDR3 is TGTGCCAGCACAGGACAGGGGGCGTACGAGCAGTACTTC. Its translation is CASTGQGAYEQYF.

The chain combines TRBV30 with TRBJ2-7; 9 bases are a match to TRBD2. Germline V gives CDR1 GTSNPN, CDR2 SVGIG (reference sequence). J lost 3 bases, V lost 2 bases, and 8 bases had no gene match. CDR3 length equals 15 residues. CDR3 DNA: TGTGCCTGGAGTCCCGGGACTAGCCTCTTCTACGAGCAGTACTTC. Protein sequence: CAWSPGTSLFYEQYF.

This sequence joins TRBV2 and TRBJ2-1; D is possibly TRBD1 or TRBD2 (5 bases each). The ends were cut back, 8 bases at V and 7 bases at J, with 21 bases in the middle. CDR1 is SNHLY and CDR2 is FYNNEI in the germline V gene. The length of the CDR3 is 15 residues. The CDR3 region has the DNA TGTGCCAGCGCTAGAAGGGACGGGAATAAAAATGAGCAGTTCTTC. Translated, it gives CASARRDGNKNEQFF.

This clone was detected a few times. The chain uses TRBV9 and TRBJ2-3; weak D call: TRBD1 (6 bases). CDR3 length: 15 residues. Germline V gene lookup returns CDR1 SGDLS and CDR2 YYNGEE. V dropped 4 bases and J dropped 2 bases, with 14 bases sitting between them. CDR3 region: CASSPRTVHTDTQYF. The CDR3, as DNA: TGTGCCAGCAGCCCTAGGACAGTCCACACAGATACGCAGTATTTT. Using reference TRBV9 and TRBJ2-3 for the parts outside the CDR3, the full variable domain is DSGVTQTPKHLITATGQRVTLRCSPRSGDLSVYWYQQSLDQGLQFLIQYYNGEERAKGNILERFSAQQFPDLHSELNLSSLELGDSALYFCASSPRTVHTDTQYFGPGTRLTVL.

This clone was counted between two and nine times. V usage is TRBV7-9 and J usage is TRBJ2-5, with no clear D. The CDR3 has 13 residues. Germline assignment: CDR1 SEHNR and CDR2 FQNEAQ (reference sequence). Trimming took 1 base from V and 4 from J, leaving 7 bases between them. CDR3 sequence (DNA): TGTGCCAGCAGCTTAGTAAGGTTAGAGACCCAGTACTTC. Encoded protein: CASSLVRLETQYF.

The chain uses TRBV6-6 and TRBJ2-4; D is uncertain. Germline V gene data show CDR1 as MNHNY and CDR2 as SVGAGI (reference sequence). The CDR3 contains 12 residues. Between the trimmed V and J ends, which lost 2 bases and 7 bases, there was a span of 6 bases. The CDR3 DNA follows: TGTGCCAGCAGTTACATTCGGAACATTCAGTACTTC. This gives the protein CASSYIRNIQYF.

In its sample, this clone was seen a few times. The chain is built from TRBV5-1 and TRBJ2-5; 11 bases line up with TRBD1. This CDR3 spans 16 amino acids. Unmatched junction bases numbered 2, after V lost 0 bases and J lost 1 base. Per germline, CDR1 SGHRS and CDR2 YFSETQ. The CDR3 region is CASSLAGQGAQETQYF. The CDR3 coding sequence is TGCGCCAGCAGCTTGGCCGGACAGGGGGCCCAAGAGACCCAGTACTTC. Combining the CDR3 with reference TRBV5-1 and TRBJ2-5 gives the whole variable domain KAGVTQTPRYLIKTRGQQVTLSCSPISGHRSVSWYQQTPGQGLQFLFEYFSETQRNKGNFPGRFSGRQFSNSRSEMNVSTLELGDSALYLCASSLAGQGAQETQYFGPGTRLLVL.

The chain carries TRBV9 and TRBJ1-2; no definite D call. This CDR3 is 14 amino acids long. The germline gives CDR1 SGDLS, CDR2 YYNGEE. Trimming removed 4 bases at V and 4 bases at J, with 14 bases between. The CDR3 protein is CASSPEYPRYGYTF. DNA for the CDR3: TGTGCCAGCAGCCCCGAGTACCCCCGCTATGGCTACACCTTC.

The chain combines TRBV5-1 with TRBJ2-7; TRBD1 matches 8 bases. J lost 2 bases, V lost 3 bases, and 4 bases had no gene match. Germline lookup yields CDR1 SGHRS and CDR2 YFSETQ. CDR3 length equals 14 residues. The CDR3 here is CASSWDRPTYEQYF. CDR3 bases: TGCGCCAGCAGCTGGGACAGGCCAACCTACGAGCAGTACTTC.

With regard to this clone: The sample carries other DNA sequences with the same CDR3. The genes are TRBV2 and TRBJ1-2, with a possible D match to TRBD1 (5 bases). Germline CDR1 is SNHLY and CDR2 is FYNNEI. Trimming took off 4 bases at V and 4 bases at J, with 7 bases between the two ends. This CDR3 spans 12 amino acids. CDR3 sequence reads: CASSGDSYGYTF. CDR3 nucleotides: TGTGCCAGCAGTGGAGACAGCTATGGCTACACCTTC.

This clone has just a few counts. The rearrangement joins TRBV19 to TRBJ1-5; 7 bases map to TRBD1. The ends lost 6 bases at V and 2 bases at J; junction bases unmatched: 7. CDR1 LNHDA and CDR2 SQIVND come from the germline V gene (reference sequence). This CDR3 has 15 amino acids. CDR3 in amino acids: CASSTDRERNQPQHF. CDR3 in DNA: TGTGCCAGTAGCACTGACAGGGAACGCAATCAGCCCCAGCATTTT.

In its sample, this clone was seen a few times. The CDR3 protein is CASSFQHNEQFF. The CDR3 DNA sequence: TGTGCCAGCAGCTTCCAGCACAATGAGCAGTTCTTC. This chain connects TRBV5-6 to TRBJ2-1; the D is unclear. In germline, CDR1 is SGHDT, CDR2 YYEEEE. The CDR3 length is 12 residues. Deletions cut 2 bases from V and 5 bases from J, with 5 bases between.

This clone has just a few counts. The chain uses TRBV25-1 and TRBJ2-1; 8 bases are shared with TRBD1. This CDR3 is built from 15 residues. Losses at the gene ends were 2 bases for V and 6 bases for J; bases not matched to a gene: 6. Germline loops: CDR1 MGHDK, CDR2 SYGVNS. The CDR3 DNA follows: TGTGCCAGCAGTGAACCTCGTCAGGGGGCCAATGAGCAGTTCTTC. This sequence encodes CASSEPRQGANEQFF.

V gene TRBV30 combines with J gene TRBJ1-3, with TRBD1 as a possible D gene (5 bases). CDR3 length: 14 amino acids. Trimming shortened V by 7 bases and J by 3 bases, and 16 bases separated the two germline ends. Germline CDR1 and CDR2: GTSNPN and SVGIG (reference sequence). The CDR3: CALTAGGVGNTIYF. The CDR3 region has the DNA TGTGCCTTAACCGCCGGAGGGGTTGGAAACACCATATATTTT.

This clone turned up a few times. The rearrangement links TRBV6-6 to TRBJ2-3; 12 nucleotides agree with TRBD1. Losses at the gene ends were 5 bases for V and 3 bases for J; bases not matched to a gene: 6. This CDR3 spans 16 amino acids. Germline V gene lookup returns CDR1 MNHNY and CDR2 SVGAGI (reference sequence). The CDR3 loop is CASSTRDRGQTDTQYF. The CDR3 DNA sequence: TGTGCCAGCAGTACCCGGGACAGGGGGCAAACAGATACGCAGTATTTT.

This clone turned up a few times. The CDR3 bases are TGTGCCAGCACCTCCTGGGAGACCCAGTACTTC. Translating it yields CASTSWETQYF. The chain is built from TRBV7-2 and TRBJ2-5, with D unresolved. V was trimmed by 7 bases and J by 5 bases, leaving 8 bases between them. CDR3 length: 11 amino acids. Germline V gene lookup returns CDR1 SGHTA and CDR2 FQGNSA.

CDR3 bases: TGCACCAGCAGCCCTCGACGTAGCACAGATACGCAGTATTTT. This gives the protein CTSSPRRSTDTQYF. The chain recombines TRBV1 with TRBJ2-3. TRBV1 is flagged as a pseudogene. This CDR3 has 14 residues.